Following are 10 T cell receptor beta chains from one sample sequenced in a study of blood T cell repertoires in COVID-19. TCRdb's copy holds only in-frame clones and misses some; the assay was immunoSEQ multiplex PCR. The sample has some 130,000 clones; 75% to 90% are singletons. The sequenced sample consisted of peripheral blood. The receptors originated from a human donor in a cohort sampled during active COVID-19.

The chain carries TRBV7-2 and TRBJ2-2; D may be TRBD2 (6 bases). The CDR3 covers 16 residues. CDR1 is SGHTA and CDR2 is FQGNSA in the germline V gene. V gave up 4 bases and J gave up 6 bases, with 18 bases separating them. CDR3 sequence reads: CASSSTGVIRAGELFF. CDR3 DNA: TGTGCCAGCAGCTCAACGGGGGTCATTAGGGCCGGGGAGCTGTTTTTT.

The chain couples TRBV1 to TRBJ2-1; TRBD2, as called in the table, went unchecked against the DNA. TRBV1 is marked as a pseudogene. The CDR3 consists of 17 residues. The CDR3 spells CTSSQASLGLRFDEQFF. CDR3 coding DNA: TGCACCAGCAGCCAAGCCAGCCTAGGTTTAAGGTTCGATGAGCAGTTCTTC.

This chain uses TRBV19 with TRBJ1-4; TRBD1 matches 8 bases. Germline CDR1 and CDR2: LNHDA and SQIVND (reference sequence). This CDR3 region has 14 residues. After removal of 8 bases from V and 6 bases from J, the junction contained 8 bases not matched to a gene. DNA of the CDR3: TGTGCCAGTTCAGAACAGGGGGTACATGAAAAACTGTTTTTT. Its translation is CASSEQGVHEKLFF.

In its sample, this clone was seen once. The rearrangement joins TRBV19 to TRBJ2-3; TRBD1 matches 8 bases. The V segment lost 3 bases and the J segment 4 bases; nucleotides outside the gene matches: 9. Germline CDR1 reads LNHDA; CDR2 reads SQIVND (reference sequence). The CDR3 sequence is 16 residues long. The CDR3 DNA sequence: TGTGCCAGTAGTATCGGGGGACAGGAGATCCCAGATACGCAGTATTTT. This gives the protein CASSIGGQEIPDTQYF.

This sequence joins TRBV15 and TRBJ2-5; possible D gene TRBD2, 5 bases. Between the trimmed V and J ends, which lost 5 bases and 1 base, there was a span of 8 bases. CDR1 is LNHNV and CDR2 is YYDKDF in the germline V gene (reference sequence). The CDR3 length is 13 residues. CDR3 in DNA: TGTGCCACCAGCCGGGGTGTCCAAGAGACCCAGTACTTC. This sequence encodes CATSRGVQETQYF.

This clone appeared a single time. The genes are TRBV5-1 and TRBJ2-6, with 9 bases identical to TRBD2. J lost 4 bases, V lost 4 bases, and 6 bases had no gene match. The CDR3 has 16 amino acids. Germline loops: CDR1 SGHRS, CDR2 YFSETQ. The CDR3 here is CASSNSGGSGANVLTF. The CDR3 DNA sequence: TGCGCCAGCAGCAATAGCGGGGGTTCGGGGGCCAACGTCCTGACTTTC.

This chain links TRBV7-3 with TRBJ1-1; a weak D match, TRBD1 (5 bases). Trimming took off 3 bases at V and 4 bases at J, with 12 bases between the two ends. The CDR3 covers 14 residues. The germline gives CDR1 SGHTA, CDR2 FQGTGA. CDR3 coding DNA: TGTGCCAGCAGCTTTCGGGGGAGAGGCACTGAAGCTTTCTTT. Protein product: CASSFRGRGTEAFF.

The rearrangement links TRBV6-2 or TRBV6-3 to TRBJ2-3, with TRBD2 identical over 13 bases. Germline V gene lookup returns CDR1 MNHEY and CDR2 SVGEGT. The CDR3 consists of 20 residues. V lost 2 bases and J lost 3; bases outside the gene matches: 14. The CDR3 DNA follows: TGTGCCAGCAGTTACATCGGACTAGCGGGAGTCGGTGTTAGTACAGATACGCAGTATTTT. This gives the protein CASSYIGLAGVGVSTDTQYF.

The rearrangement joins TRBV4-3 to TRBJ2-1; 11 bases map to TRBD2. CDR3 length: 17 residues. Unmatched junction bases numbered 7, after V lost 2 bases and J lost 4 bases. The germline V gene encodes CDR1 LGHNA and CDR2 YSLEER. CDR3: CASSQLLLAGGYNEQFF. CDR3 DNA sequence: TGCGCCAGCAGCCAACTCTTGCTAGCGGGGGGTTACAATGAGCAGTTCTTC.

The chain joins TRBV5-4 to TRBJ1-1, with 9 bases fitting TRBD1. The CDR3 contains 14 residues. CDR1 is SGHNT, CDR2 YYREEE, per germline (reference sequence). V lost 4 bases to trimming and J lost 5 bases; unmatched junction nucleotides: 6. The CDR3 is CASSPTGGGTEAFF. In DNA, the CDR3 is TGTGCCAGCAGCCCGACAGGGGGAGGAACTGAAGCTTTCTTT.